The 15 T cell receptor beta chains presented below share a single source sample, sequenced in a study of T cells in Graves' hyperthyroidism and ophthalmopathy. The TCR beta CDR3 regions underwent amplification using RNA transcripts as the source. HTBI primers were used for first-round RT-PCR of the TCR CDR3. TCRdb redid the calling of the multiplex PCR reads with MiXCR, one entry per CDR3 protein. This table holds 400,000 to 600,000 distinct CDR3 sequences, less than 25% found once. Specimen: blood. These receptors all come from a man aged 18 to 30 with Graves' hyperthyroidism.

A few counts support this clonotype. The CDR3 bases are TGTGCCAGCTCACCTTGGGGGGGAAGCAATCAGCCCCAGCATTTT. Amino acid sequence: CASSPWGGSNQPQHF. The chain combines TRBV18 with TRBJ1-5, with TRBD1 as a possible D gene (5 bases). The CDR3 runs to 15 residues. V lost 3 bases and J 1 base, leaving 10 bases between the germline ends. The germline V gene has CDR1 KGHSH and CDR2 LQKENI.

This clonotype came up many times. CDR3 bases: TGCGCCAGCAGCCAGGGGGACTCTGAAGCTTTCTTT. It encodes CASSQGDSEAFF. The rearrangement joins TRBV5-1 to TRBJ1-1; 7 nucleotides agree with TRBD1. Germline V gives CDR1 SGHRS, CDR2 YFSETQ. This CDR3 has 12 residues. V shed 4 bases and J 6 bases; nucleotides not matched to a gene: 3.

As to this clonotype: A junction end diverges from the germline sequence, so it may reflect a read error. The chain carries TRBV6-5 and TRBJ2-4; D remains ambiguous. Germline V gives CDR1 MNHEY, CDR2 SVGAGI. The length of the CDR3 is 16 residues. CDR3 in DNA: TGTGCCAGCAGTCACTCTGGCGGTTTCGCCAAAAACATTAAGTACTTC. Protein sequence: CASSHSGGFAKNIKYF.

This clonotype was observed many times. The chain recombines TRBV9 with TRBJ1-1; a possible D gene is TRBD1 (6 bases). CDR1 and CDR2 (germline): SGDLS, YYNGEE. CDR3 length: 13 residues. V was clipped by 7 bases and J by 4 bases, with 14 bases between them. CDR3 amino acids: CASGGSRGTEAFF. Written as DNA, the CDR3 is TGTGCCAGCGGGGGCAGCCGGGGCACTGAAGCTTTCTTT.

There are many counts of this clonotype. The chain recombines TRBV19 with TRBJ2-5; 10 bases fit TRBD1. Germline V CDR1 and CDR2: LNHDA, SQIVND (reference sequence). V gave up 5 bases and J gave up 2 bases; unmatched junction bases: 8. The CDR3 has 16 amino acids. The CDR3 is CASSPDRGENQETQYF. The CDR3 bases are TGTGCCAGTAGTCCGGACAGGGGGGAAAATCAAGAGACCCAGTACTTC.

This clonotype was found many times. This chain uses TRBV27 with TRBJ2-7; D possibly corresponds to TRBD2 (5 bases). V gave up 4 bases and J gave up 5 bases, with 15 bases separating them. Germline V gene sequence: CDR1 MNHEY, CDR2 SMNVEV (reference sequence). This CDR3 is 14 amino acids long. Written as DNA, the CDR3 is TGTGCCAGCAGTTCCATGGGGAGATCAGACGAGCAGTACTTC. Its translation: CASSSMGRSDEQYF.

This clonotype was counted many times. The CDR3 DNA sequence: TGCAGTGCTAGAGATGGGGTCACCGGGGAGCTGTTTTTT. This codes for CSARDGVTGELFF. V usage is TRBV20-1 and J usage is TRBJ2-2; D ambiguous. V was shortened by 0 bases and J by 4 bases, with 6 bases between the two germline ends. Germline CDR1 reads DFQATT; CDR2 reads SNEGSKA (reference sequence). This CDR3 comprises 13 residues.

On this clonotype: This CDR3 fails to terminate in the conserved phenylalanine or tryptophan, so it likely reflects a read error. The J gene is TRBJ1-1, the V gene TRBV7-9; no reliable D call. Per the germline V gene, CDR1 is SEHNR and CDR2 is FQNEAQ (reference sequence). Trimming removed 7 bases from V and 5 bases from J, with 17 bases in between. This CDR3 comprises 14 residues. The CDR3 nucleotides read TGTGCCAGCATCCCTAGAGCCGAGAGGACTGAAGCTTTCTAT. This sequence encodes CASIPRAERTEAFY.

The sample holds many counts of this clonotype. The J gene is TRBJ1-5, the V gene TRBV6-1; no firm D call. The germline CDR1 and CDR2 sequences are MNHNS and SASEGT. The CDR3 sequence is 14 residues long. Trimming removed 6 bases from V and 3 bases from J, with 12 bases in between. CDR3 in amino acids: CASRTRWDNQPQHF. The CDR3 nucleotides are TGTGCCAGCAGGACGCGGTGGGACAATCAGCCCCAGCATTTT.

The V call is TRBV12-3 or TRBV12-4, the J call TRBJ2-7, with 9 bases fitting TRBD1. The CDR3 spans 13 residues. Trimming at V came to 6 bases and at J to 5 bases, leaving 5 bases not matched to a gene. CDR3 nucleotides: TGTGCCAGCAGCCAACAGGGGGCCCACGAGCAGTACTTC. Amino acids: CASSQQGAHEQYF.

This chain links TRBV5-1 with TRBJ2-5; tentative D call: TRBD1 (5 bases). V lost 2 bases and J 4 bases, leaving 12 bases between the germline ends. The V gene's germline CDR1 is SGHRS and CDR2 YFSETQ. The CDR3 loop spans 14 amino acids. DNA for the CDR3: TGCGCCAGCAGCTTTGAACAGGATCTAGAGACCCAGTACTTC. Its translation is CASSFEQDLETQYF. Filled out from reference TRBV5-1 and TRBJ2-5, the complete variable domain reads KAGVTQTPRYLIKTRGQQVTLSCSPISGHRSVSWYQQTPGQGLQFLFEYFSETQRNKGNFPGRFSGRQFSNSRSEMNVSTLELGDSALYLCASSFEQDLETQYFGPGTRLLVL.

The gene calls are TRBV6-1 and TRBJ2-5, with 7 nucleotides matching TRBD1. The CDR3 runs to 14 residues. Germline V gives CDR1 MNHNS, CDR2 SASEGT. The J segment lost 2 bases and the V segment lost 6 bases, leaving 6 bases of the junction unmatched. CDR3: CASRINRGQETQYF. CDR3 coding DNA: TGTGCCAGCAGGATCAACAGGGGACAAGAGACCCAGTACTTC.

This clonotype has more than one count but fewer than ten. J is TRBJ1-5 and V is TRBV19, with D possibly being TRBD1 (5 bases). This CDR3 has 14 amino acids. V lost 5 bases, J lost 9 bases, and 17 bases lay in between. Germline CDR1 and CDR2: LNHDA and SQIVND (reference sequence). CDR3 nucleotide sequence: TGTGCCAGTAGTCCCTCCGGGGCCAGGTGGCCCCAGCATTTT. Protein sequence: CASSPSGARWPQHF.

The sample holds many counts of this clonotype. V gene TRBV6-2 or TRBV6-3 combines with J gene TRBJ1-1, with no clear D. This CDR3 contains 17 residues. V dropped 0 bases and J dropped 0 bases, with 14 bases sitting between them. Germline V lookup: CDR1 MNHEY, CDR2 SVGEGT. CDR3 protein: CASSYSRIRRLNTEAFF. The CDR3 DNA reads TGTGCCAGCAGTTACTCTCGTATACGCAGGCTGAACACTGAAGCTTTCTTT.

About this clonotype itself: A read error may account for a junction end that differs from germline. This chain joins TRBV6-1 and TRBJ1-5; D uncertain. This CDR3 spans 13 amino acids. The germline gives CDR1 MNHNS, CDR2 SASEGT. The CDR3 sequence: CACSAAVSSPQHF. CDR3 DNA sequence: TGTGCCTGCAGTGCCGCGGTATCGTCGCCCCAGCATTTT.